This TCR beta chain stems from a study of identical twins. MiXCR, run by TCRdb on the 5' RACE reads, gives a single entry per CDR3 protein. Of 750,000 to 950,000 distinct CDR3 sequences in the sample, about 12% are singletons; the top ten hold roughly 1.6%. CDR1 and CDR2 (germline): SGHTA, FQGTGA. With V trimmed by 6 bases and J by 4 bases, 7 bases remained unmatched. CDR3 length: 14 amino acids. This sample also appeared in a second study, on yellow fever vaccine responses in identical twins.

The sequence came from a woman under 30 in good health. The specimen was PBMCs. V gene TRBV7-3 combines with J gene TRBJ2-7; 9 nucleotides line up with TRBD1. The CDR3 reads CASSQTGGAYEQYF. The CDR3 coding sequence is TGTGCCAGCAGTCAAACAGGGGGCGCGTACGAGCAGTACTTC.